This section outlines one T cell receptor beta chain sequence together with its context. Its cognate antigen is unknown. This entry comes from a study of cytomegalovirus exposure and HLA in healthy donors. PCR involved 60 Vbeta and 13 Jbeta primers. TCRdb keeps only in-frame clones here, not all; method: immunoSEQ multiplex PCR. This sample has 100,000 to 150,000 clones, with 60% to 80% found just once. General observations from the study: Analysis performed later found under 20,000 TCR beta sequences associated with HLA alleles at 0.05 false discovery rate.

Sequencing used PBMCs. The sequence was collected from a man aged 25 to 40 in good health and CMV-seronegative.

As DNA, the CDR3 is TGTGCCAGCAGTCGGCCTTGGGGGGACACCATATATTTT. Protein sequence: CASSRPWGDTIYF. The rearrangement uses TRBV28 and TRBJ1-3; D might be TRBD1 (5 bases). Germline values: CDR1 MDHEN, CDR2 SYDVKM. V was pared by 5 bases and J by 8 bases, with 13 bases between. There are 13 residues in the CDR3.